These T cell receptor beta chains were read from a single sample in a study of T cells in localized non-small cell lung cancer. Profiled with immunoSEQ multiplex PCR; TCRdb holds only in-frame clones, not every one. This table has under 150,000 clones, 70% to 90% appearing once. The input for sequencing was peripheral blood, taken before any cancer treatment. The receptors were gathered from a female donor over 55 with stage I lung adenocarcinoma. The CDR3 runs from the conserved cysteine through the conserved F or W. Each record gives: CDR3 protein, CDR3 DNA, J gene, V gene, D gene, clone size. The D gene is left open where the match is weak. For some rows the clone size is stated as once, few or many, or as a class when expanded; others skip it.

CASSSIDRTINYEQYF TGTGCCAGCAGCTCTATAGACAGAACTATAAACTACGAGCAGTACTTC TRBJ2-7 TRBV28 NA NA
CASSLRDRGLDTQYF TGCGCCAGCAGCCTCAGGGACCGAGGCTTAGATACGCAGTATTTT TRBJ2-3 TRBV5-1 NA NA
CASSSVSGLTEAFF TGTGCCAGTAGTTCTGTATCCGGGCTTACTGAAGCTTTCTTT TRBJ1-1 TRBV19 NA NA
CASSDRTENTGELFF TGCGCCAGCAGTGACCGGACAGAGAACACCGGGGAGCTGTTTTTT TRBJ2-2 TRBV5-1 NA NA
CASSLTASTDTQYF TGTGCCAGCAGCTTAACTGCTAGCACAGATACGCAGTATTTT TRBJ2-3 TRBV11-3 NA NA
CASAGQSNEKLFF TGCGCCAGCGCTGGCCAGAGTAATGAAAAACTGTTTTTT TRBJ1-4 TRBV4-1 NA NA
CASSVEGLGNTIYF TGCGCCAGCAGCGTAGAGGGGTTGGGAAACACCATATATTTT TRBJ1-3 TRBV9 NA once
CASSFRAQDTEAFF TGTGCCAGCAGTTTTAGGGCCCAGGACACTGAAGCTTTCTTT TRBJ1-1 TRBV27 NA NA
CASSLDPIWETQYF TGTGCCAGCAGCTTAGACCCAATTTGGGAGACCCAGTACTTC TRBJ2-5 TRBV7-9 NA once
CATSRMKFTDTQYF TGTGCCACCAGCAGAATGAAGTTCACAGATACGCAGTATTTT TRBJ2-3 TRBV15 NA NA
CASSASLVRVEQFF TGTGCCAGCAGCGCGTCTCTAGTTAGGGTAGAGCAGTTCTTC TRBJ2-1 TRBV9 NA NA
CASSQGAGGRYEQYF TGTGCCAGCAGCCAAGGAGCGGGGGGAAGGTACGAGCAGTACTTC TRBJ2-7 TRBV4-2 TRBD2 few
CASSVDESEAFF TGTGCCAGCAGCGTAGACGAGTCTGAAGCTTTCTTT TRBJ1-1 TRBV9 NA NA
CASGGGTGSGNTIYF TGTGCCAGCGGAGGAGGAACGGGCTCTGGAAACACCATATATTTT TRBJ1-3 TRBV19 NA NA
CSAALAGGSTGETQYF TGCAGCGCCGCACTAGCGGGAGGGTCGACTGGGGAGACCCAGTACTTC TRBJ2-5 TRBV29-1 TRBD2 NA
CASSVSGGYYNEQFF TGCGCCAGCAGTGTTAGCGGGGGCTACTACAATGAGCAGTTCTTC TRBJ2-1 TRBV5-1 TRBD2 once
CASRAGGRYTEAFF TGTGCCAGCAGGGCAGGGGGTCGGTACACTGAAGCTTTCTTT TRBJ1-1 TRBV2 TRBD1 NA
CSARDGEAFF TGCAGTGCTAGGGACGGTGAAGCTTTCTTT TRBJ1-1 TRBV20-1 NA NA
CASSFLAEAFF TGTGCCAGCAGTTTTTTAGCTGAAGCTTTCTTT TRBJ1-1 TRBV28 NA NA
CASSSVQTGRSGNQPQHF TGTGCCAGCAGTTCAGTACAAACAGGGCGGTCGGGCAATCAGCCCCAGCATTTT TRBJ1-5 TRBV28 NA NA
CASSALMGNQPQHF TGTGCCAGCAGTGCCCTGATGGGCAATCAGCCCCAGCATTTT TRBJ1-5 TRBV2 NA NA
CASSPGFAGGVNTEAFF TGTGCCAGCAGCCCAGGATTCGCTGGCGGTGTGAACACTGAAGCTTTCTTT TRBJ1-1 TRBV7-6 NA NA
CASSYSRLAGPYEQYF TGTGCCAGCAGTTACTCTCGACTAGCGGGACCCTACGAGCAGTACTTC TRBJ2-7 TRBV6-5 TRBD2 NA
CASSSEATQETQYF TGTGCCAGCAGCTCGGAGGCTACCCAAGAGACCCAGTACTTC TRBJ2-5 TRBV5-4 NA NA
CASSRAGVETQYF TGTGCCAGTAGCAGAGCGGGAGTTGAGACCCAGTACTTC TRBJ2-5 TRBV9 TRBD2 NA
CASSRDEANYGYTF TGTGCCAGCAGCAGGGACGAAGCTAACTATGGCTACACCTTC TRBJ1-2 TRBV7-6 NA NA
CASSQAGVENTGELFF TGTGCCAGCAGTCAAGCGGGAGTGGAGAACACCGGGGAGCTGTTTTTT TRBJ2-2 TRBV28 TRBD2 NA
CASSQTGNYGYTF TGTGCCAGCAGCCAGACAGGGAACTATGGCTACACCTTC TRBJ1-2 TRBV7-2 TRBD1 NA
CASSYLLGMGEQYF TGTGCCAGCAGTTACTTACTAGGGATGGGCGAGCAGTACTTC TRBJ2-7 TRBV6-5 NA NA
CASRLAGGGTDTQYF TGTGCCAGTAGACTAGCGGGAGGCGGCACAGATACGCAGTATTTT TRBJ2-3 TRBV2 TRBD2 NA
CASSLSRSSYNEQFF TGTGCCAGCAGCTTATCAAGGAGCTCCTACAATGAGCAGTTCTTC TRBJ2-1 TRBV7-6 NA NA
CASSIDRTTYGYTF TGTGCCAGTAGTATAGATCGGACAACCTATGGCTACACCTTC TRBJ1-2 TRBV19 NA once
CASRRLGTNQETQYF TGTGCCAGCAGAAGACTAGGAACCAACCAAGAGACCCAGTACTTC TRBJ2-5 TRBV6-6 NA NA
CASISSGSRRRTDTQYF TGTGCCAGCATCAGTAGCGGGAGCCGAAGACGCACAGATACGCAGTATTTT TRBJ2-3 TRBV7-8 TRBD2 NA
CASSLERVRGYGYTF TGTGCCAGCAGCTTAGAGAGGGTTCGGGGCTATGGCTACACCTTC TRBJ1-2 TRBV13 NA NA
CASSLQETYEQYF TGCGCCAGCAGCCTCCAGGAGACTTACGAGCAGTACTTC TRBJ2-7 TRBV5-1 NA NA
CASSYLPETNEKLFF TGTGCCAGCAGTTACCTTCCAGAGACTAATGAAAAACTGTTTTTT TRBJ1-4 TRBV6-6 NA NA
CASSLVQALDEQYF TGTGCCAGCAGCTTAGTGCAGGCCCTCGACGAGCAGTACTTC TRBJ2-7 TRBV7-9 NA NA
CATWGRNGYTF TGTGCCACCTGGGGGAGGAATGGCTACACCTTC TRBJ1-2 TRBV7-2 NA NA
CASSLWASGESEQFF TGCGCCAGCAGCTTGTGGGCTAGCGGTGAGTCTGAGCAGTTCTTC TRBJ2-1 TRBV5-1 TRBD2 NA
CASSEGEVWSPLHF TGTGCCAGCAGTGAAGGGGAGGTATGGTCACCCCTCCACTTT TRBJ1-6 TRBV2 NA NA
CASSLETYEQYF TGTGCCAGCAGTCTCGAGACCTACGAGCAGTACTTC TRBJ2-7 TRBV28 NA NA
CASRGNLNYGYTF TGTGCCAGCAGAGGAAATCTCAACTATGGCTACACCTTC TRBJ1-2 TRBV6-1 NA NA
CASSLGQGASQSYEQYF TGTGCCAGCAGCCTCGGACAGGGCGCTAGTCAGTCCTACGAGCAGTACTTC TRBJ2-7 TRBV7-6 TRBD1 NA
CASVYSSVSYNEQFF TGTGCCAGCGTATACTCCTCTGTCTCCTACAATGAGCAGTTCTTC TRBJ2-1 TRBV28 NA NA
CASSLDGTDTQYF TGCGCCAGCAGCTTGGACGGGACAGATACGCAGTATTTT TRBJ2-3 TRBV5-1 NA NA
CASSDYTAGQTNTEAFF TGCGCCAGCAGCGATTATACGGCCGGACAGACTAACACTGAAGCTTTCTTT TRBJ1-1 TRBV5-1 NA NA
CASRTGLKKVWYF TGTGCCAGCAGAACGGGACTAAAGAAGGTGTGGTACTTC TRBJ2-7 TRBV28 TRBD2 NA
CASSLADPTNQPQHF TGCGCCAGCAGCTTGGCGGACCCCACTAATCAGCCCCAGCATTTT TRBJ1-5 TRBV5-1 NA NA
CASTNQRARGAGELFF TGTGCCAGCACCAACCAGCGGGCCCGGGGGGCCGGGGAGCTGTTTTTT TRBJ2-2 TRBV5-4 TRBD2 NA
CASSLASQGVETQYF TGTGCCAGCAGCTTAGCGTCCCAGGGAGTAGAGACCCAGTACTTC TRBJ2-5 TRBV7-9 NA NA